The 27 T cell receptor beta chains below were found in one sample sequenced in a study of T cell responses to AZD1222 COVID-19 vaccine. Using immunoSEQ multiplex PCR, the repertoire was profiled, and TCRdb retains in-frame clones only, with some absent. The profile shows fewer than 90,000 clones, 75% to 95% of them singletons. The sequencing here drew on peripheral blood, taken 28 days after the second AZD1222 dose. These receptors came from an adult who received the AZD1222 COVID-19 vaccine.

The chain uses TRBV11-1 and TRBJ2-5; D remains unclear. Trimming cost V 2 bases and J 0 bases, with 13 bases left between them. The CDR3 has 16 amino acids. The germline V gene has CDR1 SGHAT and CDR2 FQDESV (reference sequence). In DNA form, the CDR3 reads TGTGCCAGCAGCTTACGGGTGAACCGCCACCAAGAGACCCAGTACTTC. Its protein product is CASSLRVNRHQETQYF.

The rearrangement uses TRBV6-5 and TRBJ1-5, with D possibly being TRBD1 (5 bases). With 10 bases removed from V and 3 bases from J, the gap between germline ends came to 19 bases. Germline-derived CDR1 and CDR2 are MNHEY and SVGAGI. The length of the CDR3 is 15 residues. CDR3 residues: CAIDWGENPNQPQHF. The CDR3 DNA is TGTGCCATAGACTGGGGGGAGAACCCCAATCAGCCCCAGCATTTT.

This sequence joins TRBV7-9 and TRBJ2-1, with 9 bases that match TRBD1. V was pared by 6 bases and J by 8 bases, with 8 bases of the junction left unmatched. Per germline, CDR1 SEHNR and CDR2 FQNEAQ (reference sequence). The CDR3 runs to 14 residues. The CDR3 sequence: CASSSQGARHEQFF. Here the CDR3 DNA reads TGTGCCAGCAGTTCACAGGGGGCGCGCCATGAGCAGTTCTTC.

The gene calls are TRBV7-2 and TRBJ1-2, with D maybe TRBD1 (6 bases). With 3 bases removed from V and 2 bases from J, the gap between germline ends came to 10 bases. CDR1 is SGHTA and CDR2 is FQGNSA in the germline V gene. The CDR3 is 14 residues long. The CDR3 reads CASSFGQLNYGYTF. The CDR3 nucleotides read TGTGCCAGCAGCTTCGGACAGCTAAACTATGGCTACACCTTC.

The chain combines TRBV7-3 with TRBJ2-2; 10 positions agree with TRBD1. The CDR3 has 17 amino acids. The V gene's germline CDR1 is SGHTA and CDR2 FQGTGA. J gave up 3 bases and V 5 bases, and 9 bases lay outside the gene matches. The CDR3 is CASSPQAGTGDTGELFF. The CDR3 nucleotides are TGTGCCAGCAGCCCTCAGGCCGGGACAGGGGACACCGGGGAGCTGTTTTTT.

The rearrangement links TRBV21-1 to TRBJ2-7; TRBD2, the table's D call, lacks a check against the DNA. TRBV21-1 has pseudogene status. This CDR3 has 13 residues. The CDR3 nucleotides read TGTGCCAGCACCCCGGAGGACTCCTACGAGCAGTACTTC. It is translated as CASTPEDSYEQYF.

The J gene is TRBJ2-5, the V gene TRBV2; 10 nucleotides line up with TRBD2. The V segment lost 10 bases and the J segment 1 base; nucleotides outside the gene matches: 12. Germline CDR1 is SNHLY and CDR2 is FYNNEI. CDR3 length equals 16 residues. Here the CDR3 reads CATPGVSGGAQETQYF. Here the CDR3 DNA reads TGTGCCACCCCGGGGGTCAGCGGGGGGGCCCAAGAGACCCAGTACTTC.

V usage is TRBV28 and J usage is TRBJ1-1; D is unclear. CDR1 is MDHEN and CDR2 is SYDVKM in the germline V gene. Trimming cost V 5 bases and J 0 bases, with 7 bases left between them. CDR3 length equals 13 residues. The CDR3 sequence is CASSDTVNTEAFF. The DNA of the CDR3 is TGTGCCAGCAGTGACACCGTGAACACTGAAGCTTTCTTT.

By share, this clone ranks as medium-sized (0.01 to 0.1%). The rearrangement links TRBV6-2 or TRBV6-3 to TRBJ2-3; D gene unclear. CDR3 size: 13 residues. The V end was cut by 4 bases, the J end by 0 bases, with 5 bases between. Germline V CDR1 and CDR2: MNHEY, SVGEGT. Written as DNA, the CDR3 is TGTGCCAGCAGTTTCTCTAGCACAGATACGCAGTATTTT. Protein product: CASSFSSTDTQYF.

This chain links TRBV7-9 with TRBJ2-3; D unresolved. Germline V gene data show CDR1 as SEHNR and CDR2 as FQNEAQ (reference sequence). This CDR3 is built from 12 residues. The V end lost 5 bases, the J end lost 5 bases, and 8 bases lay between the germline ends. Here the CDR3 reads CASSPIGDTQYF. CDR3 DNA sequence: TGTGCCAGCAGCCCGATAGGAGATACGCAGTATTTT.

This chain links TRBV7-3 with TRBJ1-2, with TRBD1 matching 10 bases. Germline assignment: CDR1 SGHTA and CDR2 FQGTGA. Trimming cost V 0 bases and J 4 bases; bases outside gene matches: 8. This CDR3 has 17 residues. The CDR3 region is CASSLTGTGESSYGYTF. The CDR3 DNA is TGTGCCAGCAGCTTAACCGGGACAGGGGAATCTAGCTATGGCTACACCTTC.

V gene TRBV24-1 combines with J gene TRBJ2-2; weak D call: TRBD2 (5 bases). The CDR3 spans 15 residues. V lost 4 bases, J lost 6 bases, and 14 bases lay in between. Germline loops: CDR1 KGHDR, CDR2 SFDVKD. CDR3: CATSEGGRGPGELFF. The DNA of the CDR3 is TGTGCCACCAGTGAGGGTGGGAGAGGCCCCGGGGAGCTGTTTTTT.

This clone has a single count. The V gene is TRBV18, the J gene TRBJ1-1; TRBD1 agrees at 9 bases. The CDR3 has 15 amino acids. V trimming: 5 bases; J trimming: 3 bases; junction bases outside the gene matches: 7. Looked up from germline, CDR1 is KGHSH and CDR2 is LQKENI. The CDR3 DNA reads TGTGCCAGCTCATCGACAGGGGGTGGGTACACTGAAGCTTTCTTT. Its translation is CASSSTGGGYTEAFF.

The chain recombines TRBV16 with TRBJ1-5; D might be TRBD1 (5 bases). Per the germline V gene, CDR1 is KGHSY and CDR2 is FQNENV. The CDR3 has 16 amino acids. V was trimmed by 4 bases and J by 2 bases, leaving 15 bases between them. The CDR3 coding sequence is TGTGCCAGCAGCCCCCCGGGACCCCTCGGCAATCAGCCCCAGCATTTT. Residues: CASSPPGPLGNQPQHF.

The V gene is TRBV9, the J gene TRBJ1-6, with D tentatively TRBD1 (5 bases). Germline loops: CDR1 SGDLS, CDR2 YYNGEE. The CDR3 totals 15 residues. V lost 0 bases and J lost 10, with 14 bases in between. DNA of the CDR3: TGTGCCAGCAGCGTAGGTGACAGCCAGATATCACCCCTCCACTTT. This encodes CASSVGDSQISPLHF.

The chain recombines TRBV28 with TRBJ2-1; D is undetermined. The CDR3 extends over 15 amino acids. CDR1 and CDR2 from the germline V gene are MDHEN and SYDVKM. Deletions cut 5 bases from V and 5 bases from J, with 16 bases between. The DNA for the CDR3 is TGTGCCAGCAGTGGGGTAGCTTGGGCCGACAATGAGCAGTTCTTC. It specifies CASSGVAWADNEQFF.

The chain employs TRBV28 and TRBJ1-5; TRBD1 is a possible D gene (6 bases). The ends were cut back, 5 bases at V and 4 bases at J, with 15 bases in the middle. Germline CDR1 and CDR2: MDHEN and SYDVKM. This CDR3 has 15 residues. CDR3 coding DNA: TGTGCCAGCAGTACAGGGTCTTTTGGAAATCAGCCCCAGCATTTT. This codes for CASSTGSFGNQPQHF. Using reference TRBV28 and TRBJ1-5 for the parts outside the CDR3, the full variable domain is DVKVTQSSRYLVKRTGEKVFLECVQDMDHENMFWYRQDPGLGLRLIYFSYDVKMKEKGDIPEGYSVSREKKERFSLILESASTNQTSMYLCASSTGSFGNQPQHFGDGTRLSIL.

The chain employs TRBV5-4 and TRBJ2-7, with 12 bases fitting TRBD2. CDR3 length: 15 amino acids. Germline CDR1 SGHNT, CDR2 YYREEE (reference sequence). V lost 0 bases to trimming and J lost 7 bases; unmatched junction nucleotides: 5. The CDR3 sequence is CASSLAASGRGEQYF. In DNA, the CDR3 is TGTGCCAGCAGCTTGGCGGCTAGCGGGAGGGGAGAGCAGTACTTC.

The chain employs TRBV19 and TRBJ1-1; maybe TRBD1 (5 bases). Per germline, CDR1 LNHDA and CDR2 SQIVND (reference sequence). The CDR3 has 10 residues. V gave up 6 bases and J gave up 6 bases, with 5 bases separating them. This CDR3 reads CASRGAEAFF. The CDR3 region has the DNA TGTGCCAGTAGGGGGGCTGAAGCTTTCTTT.

The chain recombines TRBV6-5 with TRBJ2-7, with unresolved D. V gave up 4 bases and J gave up 4 bases, with 5 bases separating them. The germline V gene encodes CDR1 MNHEY and CDR2 SVGAGI. The CDR3 runs to 11 residues. The CDR3 coding sequence is TGTGCCAGCAGTTTCTATTACGAGCAGTACTTC. It yields the protein CASSFYYEQYF.

V is TRBV29-1 and J is TRBJ1-5; weak D call: TRBD1 (5 bases). The germline CDR1 and CDR2 sequences are SQVTM and ANQGSEA. The CDR3 spans 13 residues. The V end was cut by 4 bases, the J end by 4 bases, with 11 bases between. The chain's CDR3 is CSVGFGGNQPQHF. The CDR3 region has the DNA TGCAGCGTTGGATTTGGGGGGAATCAGCCCCAGCATTTT.

Here the CDR3 DNA reads TGTGCCTGGGACGACAGGCCCGGTCAGCCCCAGCATTTT. Residues: CAWDDRPGQPQHF. The V gene is TRBV30, the J gene TRBJ1-5, with D possibly matching TRBD1 (6 bases). This CDR3 is 13 amino acids long. Trimming took 5 bases from V and 6 from J, leaving 14 bases between them. The germline V gene has CDR1 GTSNPN and CDR2 SVGIG (reference sequence).

The V gene is TRBV19, the J gene TRBJ1-1, with D perhaps matching TRBD1 (6 bases). Germline CDR1 and CDR2: LNHDA and SQIVND (reference sequence). Deletions cut 4 bases from V and 11 bases from J, with 14 bases between. CDR3 length: 12 residues. The CDR3 region has the DNA TGTGCCAGTAGTACGAGGGGGGGAGGTGCTTTCTTT. Translated: CASSTRGGGAFF. Using reference TRBV19 and TRBJ1-1 for the parts outside the CDR3, the full variable domain is DGGITQSPKYLFRKEGQNVTLSCEQNLNHDAMYWYRQDPGQGLRLIYYSQIVNDFQKGDIAEGYSVSREKKESFPLTVTSAQKNPTAFYLCASSTRGGGAFFGQGTRLTVV.

J is TRBJ1-5 and V is TRBV3-1 (or the pseudogene TRBV3-2); tentatively, D is TRBD1 (5 bases). The germline V and J ends were trimmed by 4 bases and 2 bases, with 9 bases remaining between them. The CDR3 is 14 residues long. In germline, CDR1 is LGHDT, CDR2 YNNKEL (reference sequence). The CDR3 DNA reads as TGTGCCAGCAGCCCCCGAGGGGGCAATCAGCCCCAGCATTTT. Its translation: CASSPRGGNQPQHF.

This clone was seen a handful of times. The V gene is TRBV28, the J gene TRBJ2-7; the match to TRBD1 covers 7 bases. Germline values: CDR1 MDHEN, CDR2 SYDVKM. CDR3 length: 12 amino acids. V dropped 7 bases and J dropped 7; count of bases not matched to a gene: 7. CDR3 region: CASTRQGREQYF. The CDR3 DNA follows: TGTGCCAGCACTAGACAGGGTCGAGAGCAGTACTTC.

This sequence joins TRBV15 and TRBJ1-5, with a tentative D call TRBD1 (5 bases). The CDR3 is 15 amino acids. Trimming removed 0 bases from V and 7 bases from J, with 13 bases in between. The germline V gene has CDR1 LNHNV and CDR2 YYDKDF (reference sequence). In DNA form, the CDR3 reads TGTGCCACCAGCAGAGATGCGGGGGTGAGGCAGCCCCAGCATTTT. This encodes CATSRDAGVRQPQHF.

V and J are TRBV9 and TRBJ2-3; 10 nucleotides align to TRBD1. The trim removed 1 base at V and 5 bases at J, leaving 4 bases unmatched. The CDR3 runs to 15 residues. Germline CDR1 is SGDLS and CDR2 is YYNGEE. The CDR3, as DNA: TGTGCCAGCAGCGTAAGGACAGGGGGGGTAGATACGCAGTATTTT. Translating gives CASSVRTGGVDTQYF.